These T cell receptor beta chains were read from a single sample in a study of T cell responses to AZD1222 COVID-19 vaccine. Some clones are missing from TCRdb's copy, which holds only in-frame ones; the method was immunoSEQ multiplex PCR. The table shows tens of thousands of clones, with about 83% occurring only once. The sequencing here drew on peripheral blood, taken on day 0 of AZD1222 vaccination. The source of these receptors is an adult in good health. The CDR3 runs from the conserved cysteine through the conserved F or W. The order of the fields is J gene, D gene, clone size, V gene, CDR3 DNA, CDR3 protein. A D gene is named only where the DNA matches it firmly. Clone size is not always given. Where it is, it says once, few, many or a class for expanded clones.

j_gene: TRBJ2-7
d_gene: .
abundance: .
v_gene: TRBV30
CDR3nt: TGTGCCTGGAGTCGGCAGGGGCTATCCTACGAGCAGTACTTC
CDR3aa: CAWSRQGLSYEQYF

j_gene: TRBJ2-3
d_gene: .
abundance: .
v_gene: TRBV6-5
CDR3nt: TGTGCCAGCAGTTACTGGGCGGGAAACACAGATACGCAGTATTTT
CDR3aa: CASSYWAGNTDTQYF

j_gene: TRBJ1-5
d_gene: .
abundance: .
v_gene: TRBV28
CDR3nt: TGTGCCAGCAGTCCAGATGGAAAGAGAAAAAGCAATCAGCCCCAGCATTTT
CDR3aa: CASSPDGKRKSNQPQHF

j_gene: TRBJ2-1
d_gene: .
abundance: .
v_gene: TRBV11-2
CDR3nt: TGTGCCAGCAGCCCCGTCTGGGCCTCCCACAATGAGCAGTTCTTC
CDR3aa: CASSPVWASHNEQFF

j_gene: TRBJ2-5
d_gene: .
abundance: .
v_gene: TRBV11-2
CDR3nt: TGTGCCAGCAGCCCCCAACCTGGGGTGGAGACCCAGTACTTC
CDR3aa: CASSPQPGVETQYF

j_gene: TRBJ2-1
d_gene: .
abundance: .
v_gene: TRBV30
CDR3nt: TGTGCCTGGAGAGCAGGGGGGGCCGTCGGTGAGCAGTTCTTC
CDR3aa: CAWRAGGAVGEQFF

j_gene: TRBJ2-1
d_gene: .
abundance: few
v_gene: TRBV10-3
CDR3nt: TGTGCCATCAGTGAGTTATCGAATGAGCAGTTCTTC
CDR3aa: CAISELSNEQFF

j_gene: TRBJ1-1
d_gene: TRBD1
abundance: .
v_gene: TRBV7-9
CDR3nt: TGTGCCAGCAGCCCCAGGGGGGACGTCCTTCAGGCTTTCTTT
CDR3aa: CASSPRGDVLQAFF

j_gene: TRBJ2-1
d_gene: TRBD1
abundance: .
v_gene: TRBV7-2
CDR3nt: TGTGCCAGCAGCTTAGCGCCAGGACAGGGGGCGGGATACAATGAGCAGTTCTTC
CDR3aa: CASSLAPGQGAGYNEQFF

j_gene: TRBJ1-4
d_gene: TRBD1
abundance: .
v_gene: TRBV28
CDR3nt: TGTGCCAGCAGTTTACTAGGGCAGGGGGGCGAAAAACTGTTTTTT
CDR3aa: CASSLLGQGGEKLFF

j_gene: TRBJ2-2
d_gene: .
abundance: .
v_gene: TRBV18
CDR3nt: TGTGCCAGCTCACCAAGAAGGGACACCGGGGAGCTGTTTTTT
CDR3aa: CASSPRRDTGELFF

j_gene: TRBJ2-7
d_gene: TRBD1
abundance: .
v_gene: TRBV19
CDR3nt: TGTGCCAGTAGGAGACAGGGACCCCCCTACGAGCAGTACTTC
CDR3aa: CASRRQGPPYEQYF

j_gene: TRBJ2-5
d_gene: TRBD1
abundance: .
v_gene: TRBV19
CDR3nt: TGTGCCAGTAGTACCAACCGACAGGGGCGGGAGACCCAGTACTTC
CDR3aa: CASSTNRQGRETQYF

j_gene: TRBJ1-4
d_gene: .
abundance: .
v_gene: TRBV6-5
CDR3nt: TGTGCCAGCAGCCCCGAGGCGGCGGGTGAAAAACTGTTTTTT
CDR3aa: CASSPEAAGEKLFF

j_gene: TRBJ1-5
d_gene: .
abundance: .
v_gene: TRBV7-2
CDR3nt: TGTGCCAGCGACCCGGGACGGAGGTCCAATAGCAATCAGCCCCAGCATTTT
CDR3aa: CASDPGRRSNSNQPQHF

j_gene: TRBJ2-2
d_gene: TRBD1
abundance: .
v_gene: TRBV5-6
CDR3nt: TGTGCCAGCAGCCGGACAGGGCGTGACACCGGGGAGCTGTTTTTT
CDR3aa: CASSRTGRDTGELFF

j_gene: TRBJ2-1
d_gene: .
abundance: .
v_gene: TRBV6-5
CDR3nt: TGTGCCAGCAGTTACACACTAGGGGTTGAGCAGTTCTTC
CDR3aa: CASSYTLGVEQFF

j_gene: TRBJ1-2
d_gene: .
abundance: .
v_gene: TRBV3-1/TRBV3-2
CDR3nt: TGTGCCAGCAGCCTAGGCGACGGCTACACCTTC
CDR3aa: CASSLGDGYTF

j_gene: TRBJ2-5
d_gene: TRBD2
abundance: .
v_gene: TRBV7-2
CDR3nt: TGTGCCAGCAGCTTAGAGCGGGAGGAGACCCAGTACTTC
CDR3aa: CASSLEREETQYF

j_gene: TRBJ1-6
d_gene: .
abundance: .
v_gene: TRBV12-5
CDR3nt: TGTGCTAGTGGTCTTGACTCGGGATCACCCCTCCACTTT
CDR3aa: CASGLDSGSPLHF

j_gene: TRBJ1-6
d_gene: .
abundance: .
v_gene: TRBV4-2
CDR3nt: TGTGCCAGCAGACCCGCTGTTGGTTCACCCCTCCACTTT
CDR3aa: CASRPAVGSPLHF

j_gene: TRBJ1-1
d_gene: TRBD1
abundance: few
v_gene: TRBV7-3
CDR3nt: TGTGCCAGCAGCTTACGACAGGGAAGCACTGAAGCTTTCTTT
CDR3aa: CASSLRQGSTEAFF

j_gene: TRBJ2-3
d_gene: .
abundance: .
v_gene: TRBV7-9
CDR3nt: TGTGCCAGCAGCCGTAGCGGAGCCACAGATACGCAGTATTTT
CDR3aa: CASSRSGATDTQYF

j_gene: TRBJ1-3
d_gene: .
abundance: few
v_gene: TRBV5-6
CDR3nt: TGTGCCAGCAGCTTGGGGCAGCTTTTCTCTGGAAACACCATATATTTT
CDR3aa: CASSLGQLFSGNTIYF

j_gene: TRBJ1-3
d_gene: .
abundance: .
v_gene: TRBV21-1
CDR3nt: TGTGCCAGCAGCAAAGTGGGCAGAGCGGGAAACACCATATATTTT
CDR3aa: CASSKVGRAGNTIYF

j_gene: TRBJ2-3
d_gene: TRBD2
abundance: .
v_gene: TRBV19
CDR3nt: TGTGCCAGTAGTTCTCTAGGACTAGCGGGAGTGCGGGATACGCAGTATTTT
CDR3aa: CASSSLGLAGVRDTQYF

j_gene: TRBJ2-1
d_gene: TRBD2
abundance: .
v_gene: TRBV5-1
CDR3nt: TGCGCCAGCAGCTTGGAGGTGCTAGCGGCTGAGCAGTTCTTC
CDR3aa: CASSLEVLAAEQFF

j_gene: TRBJ2-5
d_gene: TRBD1
abundance: .
v_gene: TRBV5-1
CDR3nt: TGCGCCAGCAGGACGACAGGGATTCTTTCAGAGACCCAGTACTTC
CDR3aa: CASRTTGILSETQYF

j_gene: TRBJ1-5
d_gene: .
abundance: .
v_gene: TRBV19
CDR3nt: TGTGCCAGCACCTCCGGCGGGGAACGGCCCCAGCATTTT
CDR3aa: CASTSGGERPQHF

j_gene: TRBJ1-1
d_gene: .
abundance: .
v_gene: TRBV2
CDR3nt: TGTGCCAGCAGTGAGCCAGGGGAAACTGAAGCTTTCTTT
CDR3aa: CASSEPGETEAFF

j_gene: TRBJ1-2
d_gene: TRBD1
abundance: .
v_gene: TRBV9
CDR3nt: TGTGCCAGCAGCTCTGGGACAGGGAGCAACTATGGCTACACCTTC
CDR3aa: CASSSGTGSNYGYTF

j_gene: TRBJ1-2
d_gene: .
abundance: .
v_gene: TRBV5-5
CDR3nt: TGTGCCAGCAGCACCCGGGACCTCGGCTATGGCTACACCTTC
CDR3aa: CASSTRDLGYGYTF

j_gene: TRBJ2-1
d_gene: .
abundance: .
v_gene: TRBV20-1
CDR3nt: TGCAGTGCTAGTAGGCTACTTAGCTCCTACAATGAGCAGTTCTTC
CDR3aa: CSASRLLSSYNEQFF

j_gene: TRBJ1-6
d_gene: TRBD1
abundance: .
v_gene: TRBV18
CDR3nt: TGTGCCAGCGCAACAGGGGGATGGAATTCACCCCTCCACTTT
CDR3aa: CASATGGWNSPLHF

j_gene: TRBJ1-4
d_gene: .
abundance: .
v_gene: TRBV28
CDR3nt: TGTGCCAGCAGTCGCCTTCTCGGGGCTAATGAAAAACTGTTTTTT
CDR3aa: CASSRLLGANEKLFF

j_gene: TRBJ2-7
d_gene: .
abundance: once
v_gene: TRBV9
CDR3nt: TGTGCCAGCAGCCCAGGCAACTCCTACGAGCAGTACTTC
CDR3aa: CASSPGNSYEQYF

j_gene: TRBJ2-7
d_gene: .
abundance: few
v_gene: TRBV7-9
CDR3nt: TGTGCCAGCAGCTTACCTTCCGACGAGCAGTACTTC
CDR3aa: CASSLPSDEQYF

j_gene: TRBJ1-1
d_gene: .
abundance: .
v_gene: TRBV5-4
CDR3nt: TGTGCCAGCAGCTTTCCGGGAAAGATGGGCACTGAAGCTTTCTTT
CDR3aa: CASSFPGKMGTEAFF

j_gene: TRBJ1-4
d_gene: .
abundance: .
v_gene: TRBV27
CDR3nt: TGTGCCAGCAGTCCCGCGATAAATCGTATTGATGAAAAACTGTTTTTT
CDR3aa: CASSPAINRIDEKLFF

j_gene: TRBJ2-1
d_gene: .
abundance: .
v_gene: TRBV7-9
CDR3nt: TGTGCCAGCAGCTCCCCCGGGAGAGGGGCGGGTGAGCAGTTCTTC
CDR3aa: CASSSPGRGAGEQFF

j_gene: TRBJ2-7
d_gene: TRBD2
abundance: once
v_gene: TRBV7-2
CDR3nt: TGTGCCAGCAGCACAGTAGCGGGAGGGACGAACGAGCAGTACTTC
CDR3aa: CASSTVAGGTNEQYF